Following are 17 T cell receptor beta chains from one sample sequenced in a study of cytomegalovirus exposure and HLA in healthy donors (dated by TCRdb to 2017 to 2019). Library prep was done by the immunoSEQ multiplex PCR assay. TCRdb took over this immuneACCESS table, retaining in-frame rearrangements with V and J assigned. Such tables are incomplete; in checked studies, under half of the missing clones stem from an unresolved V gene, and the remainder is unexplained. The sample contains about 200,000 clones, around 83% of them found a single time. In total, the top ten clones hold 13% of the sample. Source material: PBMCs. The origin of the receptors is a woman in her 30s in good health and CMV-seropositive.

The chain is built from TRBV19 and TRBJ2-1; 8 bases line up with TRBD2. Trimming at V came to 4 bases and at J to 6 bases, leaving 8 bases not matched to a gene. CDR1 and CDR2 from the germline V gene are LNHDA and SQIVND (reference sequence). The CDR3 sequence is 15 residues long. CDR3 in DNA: TGTGCCAGTAGTAGCCATCGGGGGGGGCCCAATGAGCAGTTCTTC. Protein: CASSSHRGGPNEQFF.

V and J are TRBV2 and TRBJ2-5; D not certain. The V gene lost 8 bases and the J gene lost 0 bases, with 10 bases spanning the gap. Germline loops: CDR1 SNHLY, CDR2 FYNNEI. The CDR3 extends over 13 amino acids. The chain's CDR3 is CASRAVYQETQYF. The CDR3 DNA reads TGTGCCAGCCGTGCGGTGTACCAAGAGACCCAGTACTTC.

The CDR3 bases are TGTGCCAGCAGTTGGAGGGGGGGGCTAAAGGGCTACACCTTC. Its protein product is CASSWRGGLKGYTF. The chain uses TRBV27 and TRBJ1-2; tentatively, D is TRBD1 (6 bases). Per germline, CDR1 MNHEY and CDR2 SMNVEV (reference sequence). The CDR3 sequence is 14 residues long. Trimming cost V 4 bases and J 8 bases, with 17 bases left between them.

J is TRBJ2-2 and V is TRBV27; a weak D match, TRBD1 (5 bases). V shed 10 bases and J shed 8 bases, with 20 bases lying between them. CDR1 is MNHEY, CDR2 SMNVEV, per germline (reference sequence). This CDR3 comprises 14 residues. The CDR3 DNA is TGTGCCATCCGATTTGACAGTACTTCAGGGGAGCTGTTTTTT. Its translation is CAIRFDSTSGELFF.

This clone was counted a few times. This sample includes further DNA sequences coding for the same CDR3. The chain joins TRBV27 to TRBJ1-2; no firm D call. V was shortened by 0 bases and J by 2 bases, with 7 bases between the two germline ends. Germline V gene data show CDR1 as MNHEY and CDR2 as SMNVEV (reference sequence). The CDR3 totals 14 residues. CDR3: CASSLSRRNYGYTF. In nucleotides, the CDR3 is TGTGCCAGCAGTTTATCGAGGAGAAACTATGGCTACACCTTC.

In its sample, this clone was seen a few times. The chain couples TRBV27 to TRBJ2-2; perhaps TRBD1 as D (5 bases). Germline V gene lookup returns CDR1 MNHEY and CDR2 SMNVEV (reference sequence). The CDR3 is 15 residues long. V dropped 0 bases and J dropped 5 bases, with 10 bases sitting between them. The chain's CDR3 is CASSLSAPGTGELFF. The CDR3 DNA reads TGTGCCAGCAGTTTATCCGCCCCAGGGACCGGGGAGCTGTTTTTT.

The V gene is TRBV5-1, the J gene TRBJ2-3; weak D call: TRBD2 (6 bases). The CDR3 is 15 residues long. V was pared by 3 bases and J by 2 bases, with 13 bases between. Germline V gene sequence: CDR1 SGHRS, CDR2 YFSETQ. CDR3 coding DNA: TGCGCCAGCAGCTCCGGGACTCCGAACACAGATACGCAGTATTTT. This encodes CASSSGTPNTDTQYF.

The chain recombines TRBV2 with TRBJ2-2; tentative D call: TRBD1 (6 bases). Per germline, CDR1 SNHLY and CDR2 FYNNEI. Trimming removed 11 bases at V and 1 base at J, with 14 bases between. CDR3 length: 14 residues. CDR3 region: CAGTGTLNTGELFF. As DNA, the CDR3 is TGTGCCGGCACCGGGACATTGAACACCGGGGAGCTGTTTTTT.

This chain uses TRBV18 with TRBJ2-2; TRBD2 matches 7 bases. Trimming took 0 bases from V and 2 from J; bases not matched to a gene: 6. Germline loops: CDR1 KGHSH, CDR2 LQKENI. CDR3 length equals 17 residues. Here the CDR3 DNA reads TGTGCCAGCTCACCACCGGCGGGGGATCTAAACACCGGGGAGCTGTTTTTT. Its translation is CASSPPAGDLNTGELFF.

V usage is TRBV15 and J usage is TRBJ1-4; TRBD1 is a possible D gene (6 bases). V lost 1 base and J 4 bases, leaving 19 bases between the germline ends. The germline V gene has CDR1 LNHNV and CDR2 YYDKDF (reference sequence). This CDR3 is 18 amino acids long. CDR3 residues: CATSRAGGAPRGNEKLFF. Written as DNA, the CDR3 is TGTGCCACCAGCAGAGCGGGGGGGGCGCCGCGTGGTAATGAAAAACTGTTTTTT.

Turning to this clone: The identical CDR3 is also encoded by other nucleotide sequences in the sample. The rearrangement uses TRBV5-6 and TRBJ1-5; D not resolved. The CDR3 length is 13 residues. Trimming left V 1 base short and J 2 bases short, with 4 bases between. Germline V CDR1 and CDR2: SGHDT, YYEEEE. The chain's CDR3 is CASSLRGNQPQHF. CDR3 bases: TGTGCCAGCAGCTTGAGAGGCAATCAGCCCCAGCATTTT.

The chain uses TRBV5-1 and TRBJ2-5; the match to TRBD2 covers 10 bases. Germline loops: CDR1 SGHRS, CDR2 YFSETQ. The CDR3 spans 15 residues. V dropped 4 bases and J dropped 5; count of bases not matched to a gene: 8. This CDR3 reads CASSPGLAEGETQYF. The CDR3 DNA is TGCGCCAGCAGCCCCGGACTAGCGGAGGGGGAGACCCAGTACTTC.

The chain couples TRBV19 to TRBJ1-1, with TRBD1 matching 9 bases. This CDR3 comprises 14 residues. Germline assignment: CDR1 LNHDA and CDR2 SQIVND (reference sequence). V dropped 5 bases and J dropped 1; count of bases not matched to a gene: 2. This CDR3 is CASSVGQGNTEAFF. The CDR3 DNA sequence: TGTGCCAGTAGTGTGGGACAGGGGAACACTGAAGCTTTCTTT.

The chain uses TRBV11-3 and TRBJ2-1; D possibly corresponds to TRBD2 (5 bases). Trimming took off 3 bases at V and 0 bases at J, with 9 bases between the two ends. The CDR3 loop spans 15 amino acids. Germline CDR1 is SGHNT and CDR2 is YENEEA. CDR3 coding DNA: TGTGCCAGCAGCTTGGATGGGAGCTCCTACAATGAGCAGTTCTTC. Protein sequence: CASSLDGSSYNEQFF.

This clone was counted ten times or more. CDR3 loop: CASSLGQGVQPQHF. For the CDR3, the DNA is TGTGCCAGCAGCTTGGGACAGGGGGTTCAGCCCCAGCATTTT. This chain uses TRBV2 with TRBJ1-5, with TRBD1 matching 11 bases. Trimming cost V 6 bases and J 6 bases; bases outside gene matches: 4. The V gene's germline CDR1 is SNHLY and CDR2 FYNNEI. This CDR3 is built from 14 residues.

CDR3 in amino acids: CASSFAGTYEQYF. In DNA, the CDR3 is TGTGCCAGCAGCTTCGCAGGGACCTACGAGCAGTACTTC. The V call is TRBV5-4, the J call TRBJ2-7, with D possibly matching TRBD1 (5 bases). CDR1 and CDR2 (germline): SGHNT, YYREEE (reference sequence). V gave up 2 bases and J gave up 2 bases, with 8 bases separating them. The CDR3 runs to 13 residues.

CDR3 region: CASSPGLAGPGTQYF. CDR3 coding DNA: TGCGCCAGCAGCCCCGGACTAGCGGGCCCAGGGACCCAGTACTTC. This sequence joins TRBV5-1 and TRBJ2-5, with 11 nucleotides matching TRBD2. Germline CDR1 SGHRS, CDR2 YFSETQ. Germline trimming cut 4 bases from V and 7 bases from J; bases unmatched to any gene: 9. CDR3 length: 15 residues.